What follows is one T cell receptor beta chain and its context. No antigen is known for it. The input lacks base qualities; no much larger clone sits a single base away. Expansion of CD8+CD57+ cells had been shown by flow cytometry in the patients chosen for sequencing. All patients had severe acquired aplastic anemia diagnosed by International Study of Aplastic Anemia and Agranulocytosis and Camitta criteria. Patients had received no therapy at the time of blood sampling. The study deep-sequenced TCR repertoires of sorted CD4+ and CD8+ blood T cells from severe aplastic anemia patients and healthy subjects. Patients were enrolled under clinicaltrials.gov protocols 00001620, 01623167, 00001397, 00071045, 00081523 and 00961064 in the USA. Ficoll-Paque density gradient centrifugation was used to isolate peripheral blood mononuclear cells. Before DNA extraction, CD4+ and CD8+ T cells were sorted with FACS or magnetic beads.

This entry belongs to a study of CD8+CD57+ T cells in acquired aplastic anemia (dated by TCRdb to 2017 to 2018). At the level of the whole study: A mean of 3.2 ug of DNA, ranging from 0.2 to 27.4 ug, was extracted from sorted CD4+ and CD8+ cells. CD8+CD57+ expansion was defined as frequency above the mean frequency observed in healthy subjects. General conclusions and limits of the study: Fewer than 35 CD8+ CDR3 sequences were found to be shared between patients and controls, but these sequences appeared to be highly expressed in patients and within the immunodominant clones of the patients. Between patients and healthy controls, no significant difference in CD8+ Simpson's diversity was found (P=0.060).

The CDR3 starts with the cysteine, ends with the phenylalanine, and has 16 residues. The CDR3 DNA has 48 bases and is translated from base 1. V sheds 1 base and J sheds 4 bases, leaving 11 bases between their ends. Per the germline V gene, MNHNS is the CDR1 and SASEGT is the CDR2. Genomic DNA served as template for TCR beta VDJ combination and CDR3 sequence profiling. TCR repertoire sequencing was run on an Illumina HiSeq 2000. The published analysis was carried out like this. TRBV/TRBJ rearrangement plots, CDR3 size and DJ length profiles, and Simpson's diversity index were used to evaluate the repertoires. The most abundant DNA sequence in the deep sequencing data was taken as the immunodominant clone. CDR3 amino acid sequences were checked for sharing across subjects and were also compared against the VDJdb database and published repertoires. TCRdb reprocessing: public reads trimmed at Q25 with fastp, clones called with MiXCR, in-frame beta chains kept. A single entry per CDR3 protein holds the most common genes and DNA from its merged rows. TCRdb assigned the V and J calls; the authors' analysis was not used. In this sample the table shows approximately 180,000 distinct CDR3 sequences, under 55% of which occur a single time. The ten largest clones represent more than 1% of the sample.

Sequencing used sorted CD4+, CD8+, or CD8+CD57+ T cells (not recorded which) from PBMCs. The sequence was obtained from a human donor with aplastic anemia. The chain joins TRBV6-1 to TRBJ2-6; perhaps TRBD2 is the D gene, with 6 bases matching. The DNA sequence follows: TGTGCCAGCAGTGAAGTGGGGGGTGGAGGGGCCAACGTCCTGACTTTC. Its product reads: CASSEVGGGGANVLTF.